This T cell receptor beta chain was identified in a study of CD8 T cells in ankylosing spondylitis. The CDR3 covers 15 residues. Germline V lookup: CDR1 SGHTA, CDR2 FQGNSA. Trimming cost V 1 base and J 7 bases; bases outside gene matches: 9. This clonotype appeared many times. The antigen is unknown. Study-level findings and limits: Certain motif variants had earlier been reported in reactive arthritis synovial fluid and blood. Peripheral blood held disease-linked clones only at relatively low frequency, and these were CD8+. Characteristic, it appeared, of ankylosing spondylitis blood was a TCR beta motif of 7 or 8 highly homologous variants.

5'-RACE, quantitative and with molecular barcodes, yielded the TCR beta libraries. TCRdb analysed the 5' RACE reads with MiXCR anew, one entry per CDR3 protein. This table has more than 200,000 distinct CDR3 sequences, about 24% appearing once. The receptor was isolated from a male donor with ankylosing spondylitis or in good health (not recorded which). The source material was blood, either unsorted or a sorted T cell fraction (not recorded which). V is TRBV7-2 and J is TRBJ1-2, with 7 bases identical to TRBD1. The CDR3 DNA sequence: TGTGCCAGCAGCTTAGGTTACAGGGGAAAAGGTGGCTACACCTTC. Amino acids: CASSLGYRGKGGYTF.